The rows below give T cell receptor beta chains drawn from one sample of a study of blood T cell repertoires in COVID-19. The data were produced by immunoSEQ multiplex PCR, yet TCRdb's version contains in-frame clones alone and is incomplete. The sample includes over 200,000 clones, around nine tenths of them seen just once. Sequencing input: PBMCs or T cells enriched from blood (not recorded which). The receptors were sampled from a man between 25 and 39 years old who had recovered from COVID-19. Each CDR3 is given with its conserved first and last residue. A D gene is named only where the DNA matches it firmly. Clone size is given for some rows only: seen once, a few or many times, or a class if the clone is expanded.

size,J,V,D,CDR3,DNA
-,TRBJ2-7,TRBV6-5,TRBD1,CASRSGQGAIYEQYF,TGTGCCAGCAGATCAGGACAGGGGGCAATCTACGAGCAGTACTTC
-,TRBJ1-1,TRBV30,-,CAWSKGEAFF,TGTGCCTGGAGCAAGGGGGAAGCTTTCTTT
-,TRBJ1-2,TRBV19,TRBD1,CASSPQPQTGAKGYTF,TGTGCCAGTAGTCCCCAACCCCAGACAGGGGCGAAGGGCTACACCTTC
-,TRBJ2-2,TRBV7-3,-,CASSLVGGAGAGELFF,TGTGCCAGCAGCTTGGTAGGCGGAGCTGGAGCCGGGGAGCTGTTTTTT
-,TRBJ1-2,TRBV7-2,-,CASSLGRQKGGYTF,TGTGCCAGCAGCCTTGGTCGACAGAAGGGTGGCTACACCTTC
-,TRBJ1-2,TRBV6-5,TRBD1,CASSAGQGDIAYTF,TGTGCCAGCAGCGCTGGACAGGGTGACATCGCCTACACCTTC
few,TRBJ1-2,TRBV28,-,CASSLATVKRYGYTF,TGTGCCAGCAGTTTGGCGACAGTCAAACGTTATGGCTACACCTTC
-,TRBJ2-5,TRBV18,TRBD2,CASSPPASGPETQYF,TGTGCCAGCTCACCACCGGCTAGCGGGCCGGAGACCCAGTACTTC
-,TRBJ2-7,TRBV10-3,TRBD1,CAISGRTGGHANLYEQYF,TGTGCCATCAGTGGTCGGACAGGGGGCCACGCAAATTTGTACGAGCAGTACTTC
-,TRBJ2-7,TRBV27,-,CASSLSYRSTPYEQYF,TGTGCCAGCAGTTTATCCTACAGGTCAACACCCTACGAGCAGTACTTC
-,TRBJ2-7,TRBV11-2,TRBD2,CASSRTSGASYEQYF,TGTGCCAGCAGCCGAACTAGCGGGGCCTCCTACGAGCAGTACTTC
-,TRBJ2-7,TRBV5-1,TRBD2,CASSWGLGRDEQYF,TGCGCCAGCAGCTGGGGACTAGGGAGGGACGAGCAGTACTTC
-,TRBJ1-6,TRBV3-1/TRBV3-2,-,CASSQDGQLRNSPLHF,TGTGCCAGCAGCCAAGATGGGCAGCTACGTAATTCACCCCTCCACTTT
once,TRBJ1-5,TRBV28,-,CAVKTVDQPQHF,TGTGCCGTCAAGACAGTAGATCAGCCCCAGCATTTT
-,TRBJ1-5,TRBV27,TRBD1,CASSLSGTGYMPQHF,TGTGCCAGCAGTTTATCCGGGACAGGGTACATGCCCCAGCATTTT
-,TRBJ1-1,TRBV27,-,CASSLFSVNTEAFF,TGTGCCAGCAGTTTATTCTCAGTGAACACTGAAGCTTTCTTT
-,TRBJ2-2,TRBV6-2/TRBV6-3,-,CASSYGEYLRNTGELFF,TGTGCCAGCAGTTACGGAGAGTACTTACGGAACACCGGGGAGCTGTTTTTT
-,TRBJ2-7,TRBV19,-,CASSMGVNSEQYF,TGTGCCAGTAGTATGGGCGTAAATAGCGAGCAGTACTTC
-,TRBJ1-3,TRBV4-3,TRBD1,CASSHAGLGQGRNTIYF,TGCGCCAGCAGCCATGCCGGACTGGGACAGGGTAGGAACACCATATATTTT
-,TRBJ1-2,TRBV7-8,TRBD1,CASSLTLDRGGYGYTF,TGTGCCAGCAGCTTAACGCTCGACAGGGGTGGCTATGGCTACACCTTC
-,TRBJ2-7,TRBV4-1,-,CASSQAPGGGSYEQYF,TGCGCCAGCAGCCAGGCCCCAGGGGGAGGCTCCTACGAGCAGTACTTC
-,TRBJ2-5,TRBV25-1,-,CASSPVQETQYF,TGTGCCAGCAGTCCAGTCCAAGAGACCCAGTACTTC
-,TRBJ2-1,TRBV2,TRBD2,CASLAGVDYDEQFF,TGTGCCAGCCTGGCGGGAGTCGATTACGATGAGCAGTTCTTC
few,TRBJ1-1,TRBV10-3,-,CAIRLQQDSTEAFF,TGTGCCATCCGACTCCAACAGGACAGCACTGAAGCTTTCTTT
-,TRBJ2-3,TRBV10-1,TRBD1,CASRESTGGSTQYF,TGCGCCAGCAGGGAGTCTACAGGGGGCAGTACGCAGTATTTT
-,TRBJ1-2,TRBV3-1/TRBV3-2,TRBD1,CASSQDPGTGTFYTF,TGTGCCAGCAGCCAGGACCCAGGGACAGGGACATTCTACACCTTC
-,TRBJ2-7,TRBV5-1,-,CASSLGLLAAYEQYF,TGCGCCAGCAGCTTGGGTCTCTTAGCGGCCTACGAGCAGTACTTC
-,TRBJ2-7,TRBV7-2,TRBD2,CASSPYAASGTEQYF,TGTGCCAGCAGCCCCTATGCGGCTAGCGGGACCGAGCAGTACTTC
-,TRBJ1-2,TRBV28,-,CASTRDSGYTF,TGTGCCAGCACCCGGGACTCTGGCTACACCTTC
-,TRBJ2-1,TRBV3-1/TRBV3-2,TRBD2,CASSLRGLAGSVNEQFF,TGTGCCAGCAGCCTCAGAGGACTAGCGGGATCGGTAAATGAGCAGTTCTTC
-,TRBJ1-5,TRBV18,-,CASSDSHSGNQPQHF,TGTGCCAGCTCAGATTCGCACTCGGGCAATCAGCCCCAGCATTTT
-,TRBJ2-3,TRBV13,TRBD2,CASSLGPSGGTDTQYF,TGTGCCAGCAGCTTAGGCCCCAGCGGGGGCACAGATACGCAGTATTTT
-,TRBJ1-2,TRBV5-4,TRBD1,CASSPSGTGGYGYTF,TGTGCCAGCAGCCCAAGCGGCACAGGGGGCTATGGCTACACCTTC
few,TRBJ2-7,TRBV5-3,-,CARSLGQVEYF,TGTGCCAGAAGCTTGGGACAGGTCGAGTACTTC
-,TRBJ2-7,TRBV4-1,-,CASSQETTFPHEQYF,TGCGCCAGCAGCCAAGAAACTACATTTCCCCACGAGCAGTACTTC
-,TRBJ1-1,TRBV28,-,CASSRGVTEAFF,TGTGCCAGCAGTCGGGGAGTGACTGAAGCTTTCTTT
-,TRBJ2-3,TRBV11-2,TRBD2,CASSRLGLAGGSTDTQYF,TGTGCCAGCAGCCGGCTTGGACTAGCGGGAGGGAGCACAGATACGCAGTATTTT
-,TRBJ1-6,TRBV16,TRBD1,CASSQGTELFNSPLHF,TGTGCCAGCAGCCAAGGGACAGAGTTGTTCAATTCACCCCTCCACTTT
-,TRBJ2-1,TRBV4-1,-,CASSQDGAATYSSYNEQFF,TGCGCCAGCAGCCAAGATGGGGCCGCTACATACAGCTCCTACAATGAGCAGTTCTTC
-,TRBJ2-5,TRBV12-3/TRBV12-4,-,CASTAGESGTQYF,TGTGCCAGCACCGCCGGGGAAAGCGGGACCCAGTACTTC
-,TRBJ2-7,TRBV18,-,CASSAGTPNSYEQYF,TGTGCCAGCTCCGCCGGGACACCGAATTCCTACGAGCAGTACTTC
-,TRBJ2-7,TRBV7-9,-,CASSLDRDSYEQYF,TGTGCCAGCAGCTTAGACAGGGATTCCTACGAGCAGTACTTC
-,TRBJ2-5,TRBV7-9,-,CASSLPQSGQETQYF,TGTGCCAGCAGCTTGCCCCAATCGGGTCAAGAGACCCAGTACTTC
-,TRBJ2-5,TRBV19,-,CASSPPGSTQYF,TGTGCCAGTAGCCCCCCCGGGTCAACCCAGTACTTC
-,TRBJ1-5,TRBV27,TRBD1,CASKGAGNQPQHF,TGTGCCAGCAAGGGGGCAGGTAATCAGCCCCAGCATTTT
-,TRBJ2-1,TRBV4-1,TRBD2,CASSQSRGTSVNEQFF,TGCGCCAGCAGCCAATCCCGGGGGACTAGCGTCAATGAGCAGTTCTTC
-,TRBJ2-3,TRBV10-1,TRBD2,CASSDGLVADTQYF,TGCGCCAGCAGTGACGGACTAGTCGCAGATACGCAGTATTTT
-,TRBJ1-2,TRBV5-1,-,CASSLFGQSLYGYTF,TGCGCCAGCAGCTTGTTTGGGCAGAGCCTCTATGGCTACACCTTC
-,TRBJ2-7,TRBV9,TRBD1,CASSETLLTGDSRVEQYF,TGTGCCAGCAGCGAAACTTTACTGACAGGGGACTCCCGGGTCGAGCAGTACTTC
-,TRBJ1-2,TRBV3-1/TRBV3-2,TRBD1,CASSQSARQGIYGYTF,TGTGCCAGCAGCCAAAGTGCTCGACAGGGAATTTATGGCTACACCTTC